Described below is a single T cell receptor (beta chain) sequence and its context. The target antigen is unknown. This entry comes from a study of T cell repertoires in cytomegalovirus infection. Trimming removed 3 bases from V and 3 bases from J; junction bases left unmatched: 15. The germline V gene encodes CDR1 LGHNA and CDR2 YSLEER. The CDR3 contains 18 residues. One entry per CDR3 protein results from TCRdb running MiXCR on the reads. The sample has roughly 70,000 distinct CDR3 sequences, 20% seen once. The source is a human donor in good health (CMV status not recorded). Some clones in this sample may be carry-over from other donors' samples. This sample comprised CD8+ T cells from cultured PBMCs, obtained from culture after CMV antigen stimulation. The chain joins TRBV4-3 to TRBJ2-7; TRBD1 agrees at 9 bases. CDR3 in amino acids: CASSHTGQGQGGDYEQYF. The CDR3 nucleotides read TGCGCCAGCAGCCATACGGGACAGGGCCAAGGGGGGGACTACGAGCAGTACTTC.